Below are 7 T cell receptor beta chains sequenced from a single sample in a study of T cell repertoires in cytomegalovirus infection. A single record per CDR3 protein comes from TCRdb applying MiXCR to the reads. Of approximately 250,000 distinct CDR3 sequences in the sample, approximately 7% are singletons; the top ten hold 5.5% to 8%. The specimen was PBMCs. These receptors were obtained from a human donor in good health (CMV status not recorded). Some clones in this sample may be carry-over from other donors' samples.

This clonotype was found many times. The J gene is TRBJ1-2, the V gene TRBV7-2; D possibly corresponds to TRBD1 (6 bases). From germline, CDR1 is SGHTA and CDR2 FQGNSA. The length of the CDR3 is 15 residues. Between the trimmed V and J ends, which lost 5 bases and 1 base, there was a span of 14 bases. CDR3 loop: CASSPRSGDNYGYTF. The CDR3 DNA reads TGTGCCAGCAGCCCCCGGTCAGGGGATAACTATGGCTACACCTTC.

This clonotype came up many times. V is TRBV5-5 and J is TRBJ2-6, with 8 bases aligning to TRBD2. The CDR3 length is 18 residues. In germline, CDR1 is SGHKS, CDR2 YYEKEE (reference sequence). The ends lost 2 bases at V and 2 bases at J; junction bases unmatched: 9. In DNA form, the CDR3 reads TGTGCCAGCAGCTTCGGGGGGGGGGTCTTACCTGGGGCCAACGTCCTGACTTTC. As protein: CASSFGGGVLPGANVLTF.

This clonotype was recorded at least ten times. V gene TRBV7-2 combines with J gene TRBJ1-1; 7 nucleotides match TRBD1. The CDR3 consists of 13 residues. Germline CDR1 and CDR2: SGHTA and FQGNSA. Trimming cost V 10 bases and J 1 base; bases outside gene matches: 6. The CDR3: CATVNRGNTEAFF. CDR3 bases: TGTGCCACCGTGAACAGGGGGAACACTGAAGCTTTCTTT.

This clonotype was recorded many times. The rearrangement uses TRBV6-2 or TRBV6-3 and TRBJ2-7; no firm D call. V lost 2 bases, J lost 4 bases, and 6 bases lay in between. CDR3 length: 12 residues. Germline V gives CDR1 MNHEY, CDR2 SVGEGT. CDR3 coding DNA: TGTGCCAGCAGTTACAACGTATACGAGCAGTACTTC. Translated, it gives CASSYNVYEQYF.

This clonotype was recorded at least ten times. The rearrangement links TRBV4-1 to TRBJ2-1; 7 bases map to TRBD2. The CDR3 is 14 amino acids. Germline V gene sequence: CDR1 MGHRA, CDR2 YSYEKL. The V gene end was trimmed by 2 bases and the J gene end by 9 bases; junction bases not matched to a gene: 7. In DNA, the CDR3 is TGCGCCAGCAGCCAACCACGGGGGGTAAGTGAGCAGTTCTTC. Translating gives CASSQPRGVSEQFF.

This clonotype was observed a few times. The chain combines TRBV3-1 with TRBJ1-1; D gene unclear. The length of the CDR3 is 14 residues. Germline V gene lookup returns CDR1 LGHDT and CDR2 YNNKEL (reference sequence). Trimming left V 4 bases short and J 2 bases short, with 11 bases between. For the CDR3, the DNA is TGTGCCAGCAGCCGGAGCGGCAGTAACACTGAAGCTTTCTTT. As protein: CASSRSGSNTEAFF. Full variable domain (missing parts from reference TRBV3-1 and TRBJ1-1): DTAVSQTPKYLVTQMGNDKSIKCEQNLGHDTMYWYKQDSKKFLKIMFSYNNKELIINETVPNRFSPKSPDKAHLNLHINSLELGDSAVYFCASSRSGSNTEAFFGQGTRLTVV.

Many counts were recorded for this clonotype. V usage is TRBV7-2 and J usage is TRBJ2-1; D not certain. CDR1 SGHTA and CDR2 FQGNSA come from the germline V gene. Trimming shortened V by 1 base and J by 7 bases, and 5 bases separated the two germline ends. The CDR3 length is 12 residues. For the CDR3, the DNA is TGTGCCAGCAGCTTAGTCAGGAATGAGCAGTTCTTC. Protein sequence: CASSLVRNEQFF. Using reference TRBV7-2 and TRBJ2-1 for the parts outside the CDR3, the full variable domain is GAGVSQSPSNKVTEKGKDVELRCDPISGHTALYWYRQSLGQGLEFLIYFQGNSAPDKSGLPSDRFSAERTGGSVSTLTIQRTQQEDSAVYLCASSLVRNEQFFGPGTRLTVL.